The 9 T cell receptor beta chains below come from one sample, sequenced in a study of Graves' ophthalmopathy and Graves' hyperthyroidism. TCR beta CDR3 amplification used RNA transcripts. First-round RT-PCR with HTBI primers preceded a second-round multiplex PCR. TCRdb redid the calling of the multiplex PCR reads with MiXCR, one entry per CDR3 protein. This sample yields 650,000 to 900,000 distinct CDR3 sequences, of which roughly 40% are seen a single time; about 40% belongs to the top ten. The specimen was peripheral blood. The receptor source for this set is an adult man with Graves' ophthalmopathy.

Ten or more counts support this clonotype. This chain links TRBV5-4 with TRBJ2-5; 11 bases are a match to TRBD2. This CDR3 has 13 residues. Germline V CDR1 and CDR2: SGHNT, YYREEE (reference sequence). The junction had 1 base not matched to a gene; V was cut back by 4 bases and J by 5 bases. In nucleotides, the CDR3 is TGTGCCAGCAGCACTAGCGGGAGTGAGACCCAGTACTTC. Residues: CASSTSGSETQYF.

This clonotype was counted only a few times. The chain links TRBV25-1 to TRBJ1-5; no reliable D call. The CDR3 loop spans 18 amino acids. V was pared by 3 bases and J by 1 base, with 19 bases between. CDR1 and CDR2 (germline): MGHDK, SYGVNS. The CDR3 bases are TGTGCCAGCAGTGATAGTGCCGGGGAGGGAGGAAGCAATCAGCCCCAGCATTTT. Its translation is CASSDSAGEGGSNQPQHF.

There are a few counts of this clonotype. The rearrangement uses TRBV7-9 and TRBJ2-5, with D hard to call. The V end was cut by 0 bases, the J end by 0 bases, with 8 bases between. This CDR3 is 15 amino acids long. In germline, CDR1 is SEHNR, CDR2 FQNEAQ (reference sequence). The CDR3 DNA reads as TGTGCCAGCAGCTTAGCTTACGGAAACCAAGAGACCCAGTACTTC. Amino acid sequence: CASSLAYGNQETQYF.

Note on this clonotype: This clone may be a read error of a much larger clone one base away. The V and J genes are TRBV25-1 and TRBJ2-5; the D call may be TRBD1 or TRBD2 (6 bases each). Trimming pared 3 bases from V and 6 bases from J, leaving 14 bases between. The CDR3 has 14 amino acids. Germline assignment: CDR1 MGHDK and CDR2 SYGVNS. The CDR3 spells CASSDVGGAKTQYF. CDR3 in DNA: TGTGCCAGCAGTGATGTCGGGGGCGCGAAGACCCAGTACTTC.

The gene calls are TRBV13 and TRBJ2-7, with no clear D. Germline V lookup: CDR1 PRHDT, CDR2 FYEKMQ (reference sequence). V was cut by 5 bases and J by 3 bases, with 17 bases left in between. The CDR3 covers 15 residues. The CDR3 region has the DNA TGTGCCAGCAGCAGGGCGTCGTGGTATGGCTACGAGCAGTACTTC. Amino acid sequence: CASSRASWYGYEQYF.

There are a few counts of this clonotype. V is TRBV7-9 and J is TRBJ2-7, with 8 bases that match TRBD1. This CDR3 has 15 residues. V gave up 5 bases and J gave up 3 bases; unmatched junction bases: 9. CDR1 and CDR2 (germline): SEHNR, FQNEAQ (reference sequence). This chain's CDR3 is CASSDTAGGHYEQYF. CDR3 bases: TGTGCCAGCAGCGATACGGCAGGGGGCCACTACGAGCAGTACTTC.

This clonotype was recorded a few times. The chain couples TRBV20-1 to TRBJ1-2, with 9 bases lining up with TRBD1. With 6 bases clipped from V and 6 bases from J, the junction kept 14 bases outside the gene matches. The germline CDR1 and CDR2 sequences are DFQATT and SNEGSKA (reference sequence). CDR3 length: 15 residues. The CDR3 spells CSASLIGQGLNGYTF. The CDR3 DNA reads as TGCAGTGCCAGTTTAATTGGACAGGGGCTGAATGGCTACACCTTC.

In this sample, this clonotype turned up a few times. The CDR3 region has the DNA TGCAGCGTTGAAGCGGGTGGAGAGACCCAGTACTTC. Residues: CSVEAGGETQYF. The V and J genes are TRBV29-1 and TRBJ2-5; D unclear. Germline values: CDR1 SQVTM, CDR2 ANQGSEA. V lost 1 base and J 4 bases, leaving 7 bases between the germline ends. The CDR3 is 12 residues long.

The chain links TRBV20-1 to TRBJ2-5; 10 nucleotides align to TRBD1. In germline, CDR1 is DFQATT, CDR2 SNEGSKA (reference sequence). The J segment lost 1 base and the V segment lost 3 bases, leaving 2 bases of the junction unmatched. The CDR3 has 14 amino acids. In DNA, the CDR3 is TGCAGTGCTAGCCGGGACAGGGGCCAAGAGACCCAGTACTTC. Amino acid sequence: CSASRDRGQETQYF.